This is a list of T cell receptor beta chains from one sample in a study of blood T cell repertoires in COVID-19. TCRdb's copy holds only in-frame clones and misses some; the assay was immunoSEQ multiplex PCR. The sample yields around 90,000 clones, about 81% seen once. The specimen was peripheral blood. The receptors here all came from a human donor in a cohort sampled during active COVID-19. Each CDR3 is given with its conserved first and last residue. D genes are given only for firm matches. Only part of the rows carry a size: once, few, many, or a class if the clone is expanded.

v_call: TRBV7-9
j_call: TRBJ2-2
d_call: .
clone_size: .
cdr3_nt: TGTGCCAGCAGCCTCGACAGAACCCTAAACACCGGGGAGCTGTTTTTT
cdr3_aa: CASSLDRTLNTGELFF

v_call: TRBV5-1
j_call: TRBJ2-3
d_call: .
clone_size: once
cdr3_nt: TGCGCCAGCAGCTTGGGTAGCGGTCGAACTAGCACAGATACGCAGTATTTT
cdr3_aa: CASSLGSGRTSTDTQYF

v_call: TRBV28
j_call: TRBJ1-3
d_call: .
clone_size: .
cdr3_nt: TGTGCCAGCAGGACAGTTGGAAACACCATATATTTT
cdr3_aa: CASRTVGNTIYF

v_call: TRBV7-2
j_call: TRBJ1-4
d_call: .
clone_size: .
cdr3_nt: TGTGCCAGCAGCTTACAGTATAATGAAAAACTGTTTTTT
cdr3_aa: CASSLQYNEKLFF

v_call: TRBV6-6
j_call: TRBJ1-2
d_call: .
clone_size: .
cdr3_nt: TGTGCCAGCAGTTACGAAACGCCGGGGGGCTACACCTTC
cdr3_aa: CASSYETPGGYTF

v_call: TRBV10-3
j_call: TRBJ2-5
d_call: .
clone_size: .
cdr3_nt: TGTGCCATCAGTGAGTCATCGCGGGAGACCCAGTACTTC
cdr3_aa: CAISESSRETQYF

v_call: TRBV2
j_call: TRBJ1-4
d_call: TRBD1
clone_size: once
cdr3_nt: TGTGCCGGGGGACAGTTGAATGAAAAACTGTTTTTT
cdr3_aa: CAGGQLNEKLFF

v_call: TRBV18
j_call: TRBJ1-1
d_call: .
clone_size: .
cdr3_nt: TGTGCCAGCTCACCAAGACAGCAGAACACTGAAGCTTTCTTT
cdr3_aa: CASSPRQQNTEAFF

v_call: TRBV10-3
j_call: TRBJ1-1
d_call: .
clone_size: .
cdr3_nt: TGTGCCATCAGTGCCGCCACTTCGGAAGCTTTCTTT
cdr3_aa: CAISAATSEAFF

v_call: TRBV4-1
j_call: TRBJ1-2
d_call: .
clone_size: .
cdr3_nt: TGCGCCAGCAGCCAGGGACTATCCGGTGGCTACACCTTC
cdr3_aa: CASSQGLSGGYTF

v_call: TRBV9
j_call: TRBJ2-7
d_call: .
clone_size: .
cdr3_nt: TGTGCCAGCAGCGTAGGGGGACTCGTCAGCTCCTACGAGCAGTACTTC
cdr3_aa: CASSVGGLVSSYEQYF

v_call: TRBV7-2
j_call: TRBJ2-1
d_call: .
clone_size: .
cdr3_nt: TGTGCCAGCAGCCCACATCCATCTGGGCGAATACACAATGAGCAGTTCTTC
cdr3_aa: CASSPHPSGRIHNEQFF

v_call: TRBV20-1
j_call: TRBJ2-1
d_call: TRBD2
clone_size: .
cdr3_nt: TGCAGTGCTAGTGAAGGAGCGGGGGCTTCCTACAATGAGCAGTTCTTC
cdr3_aa: CSASEGAGASYNEQFF

v_call: TRBV19
j_call: TRBJ1-5
d_call: .
clone_size: .
cdr3_nt: TGTGCCAGTAGTATCACATCTTCCAGCAATCAGCCCCAGCATTTT
cdr3_aa: CASSITSSSNQPQHF

v_call: TRBV24-1
j_call: TRBJ2-2
d_call: .
clone_size: many
cdr3_nt: TGTGCCACCAGTGATCCAAACACCGGGGAGCTGTTTTTT
cdr3_aa: CATSDPNTGELFF

v_call: TRBV9
j_call: TRBJ1-2
d_call: TRBD1
clone_size: .
cdr3_nt: TGTGCCAGCAGCCTACGCCACAGGGGAGATGGCTACACCTTC
cdr3_aa: CASSLRHRGDGYTF

v_call: TRBV5-4
j_call: TRBJ1-2
d_call: .
clone_size: .
cdr3_nt: TGTGCCAGCAGCTTGGGCGGACAGCCCGCTTTGCGGGGCTACACCTTC
cdr3_aa: CASSLGGQPALRGYTF

v_call: TRBV7-6
j_call: TRBJ2-2
d_call: TRBD2
clone_size: once
cdr3_nt: TGTGCCAGCAGCGAGACTAGCGGCATGAACACCGGGGAGCTGTTTTTT
cdr3_aa: CASSETSGMNTGELFF

v_call: TRBV2
j_call: TRBJ1-5
d_call: TRBD1
clone_size: .
cdr3_nt: TGTGCCAGCACTCAGGGGGGGCCCCAGCATTTT
cdr3_aa: CASTQGGPQHF

v_call: TRBV2
j_call: TRBJ1-3
d_call: .
clone_size: .
cdr3_nt: TGTGCCAGCAGTGAAGAACAGGTTAGCTCTGGAAACACCATATATTTT
cdr3_aa: CASSEEQVSSGNTIYF

v_call: TRBV5-4
j_call: TRBJ2-2
d_call: .
clone_size: .
cdr3_nt: TGTGCCAGCAGCTTGAGGGGTATGGGCACCGGGGAGCTGTTTTTT
cdr3_aa: CASSLRGMGTGELFF

v_call: TRBV19
j_call: TRBJ1-6
d_call: TRBD1
clone_size: once
cdr3_nt: TGTGCCAGTACCCTGACAGGGTCCGGTTCACCCCTCCACTTT
cdr3_aa: CASTLTGSGSPLHF

v_call: TRBV5-1
j_call: TRBJ1-2
d_call: .
clone_size: .
cdr3_nt: TGCGCCAGCAGCCCCGGGGGGCCCCCAAGCGAGGGCTACACCTTC
cdr3_aa: CASSPGGPPSEGYTF

v_call: TRBV29-1
j_call: TRBJ2-3
d_call: TRBD2
clone_size: once
cdr3_nt: TGCAGCGTTGAAGATTATCGAGCGGGGGCGGATACGCAGTATTTT
cdr3_aa: CSVEDYRAGADTQYF

v_call: TRBV4-1
j_call: TRBJ2-1
d_call: TRBD2
clone_size: .
cdr3_nt: TGCGCCAGCAGCCTAACCCTGCCCCTAGCGGGGGGTCGGAATGAGCAGTTCTTC
cdr3_aa: CASSLTLPLAGGRNEQFF

v_call: TRBV7-8
j_call: TRBJ1-2
d_call: TRBD1
clone_size: few
cdr3_nt: TGTGCCAGCAGCTATCTAAGAGAGGGGGCGTTCTATGGCTACACCTTC
cdr3_aa: CASSYLREGAFYGYTF

v_call: TRBV10-2
j_call: TRBJ1-5
d_call: .
clone_size: .
cdr3_nt: TGCGCCAGCAGTCGGTCGAGGGGCAATCAGCCCCAGCATTTT
cdr3_aa: CASSRSRGNQPQHF

v_call: TRBV7-3
j_call: TRBJ2-2
d_call: TRBD2
clone_size: .
cdr3_nt: TGTGCCAGCAGCTTAGGACTAGCGTACACCGGGGAGCTGTTTTTT
cdr3_aa: CASSLGLAYTGELFF

v_call: TRBV24-1
j_call: TRBJ2-3
d_call: .
clone_size: .
cdr3_nt: TGTGCCACCAGTGATTCAACCGGGACAACTTTTTATGATACGCAGTATTTT
cdr3_aa: CATSDSTGTTFYDTQYF

v_call: TRBV9
j_call: TRBJ2-2
d_call: TRBD1
clone_size: .
cdr3_nt: TGTGCCAGCAGCCCCCGGACAGGGAGCACCGGGGAGCTGTTTTTT
cdr3_aa: CASSPRTGSTGELFF

v_call: TRBV19
j_call: TRBJ1-1
d_call: .
clone_size: .
cdr3_nt: TGTGCCAGTAGGTTAGTGGTTAACACTGAAGCTTTCTTT
cdr3_aa: CASRLVVNTEAFF

v_call: TRBV2
j_call: TRBJ1-6
d_call: .
clone_size: many
cdr3_nt: TGTGCCAGCAGTCCAGGGCCCCATTTAAATTCACCCCTCCACTTT
cdr3_aa: CASSPGPHLNSPLHF

v_call: TRBV30
j_call: TRBJ1-5
d_call: TRBD1
clone_size: .
cdr3_nt: TGTGCCTGGAGTCATTCATACAGGGGGCGGCAGCCCCAGCATTTT
cdr3_aa: CAWSHSYRGRQPQHF

v_call: TRBV5-1
j_call: TRBJ1-2
d_call: .
clone_size: .
cdr3_nt: TGCGCCAGCAGCCTGTTTGGGGAGGGTTTATATGGCTACACCTTC
cdr3_aa: CASSLFGEGLYGYTF

v_call: TRBV6-5
j_call: TRBJ1-5
d_call: TRBD1
clone_size: .
cdr3_nt: TGTGCCAGCAGAAAACAGGGGGCAGGTCAGCCCCAGCATTTT
cdr3_aa: CASRKQGAGQPQHF

v_call: TRBV7-8
j_call: TRBJ2-3
d_call: TRBD2
clone_size: .
cdr3_nt: TGTGCCAGCAGCCGTGTGGCGAGCGGGGGCGTCACAGATACGCAGTATTTT
cdr3_aa: CASSRVASGGVTDTQYF

v_call: TRBV7-2
j_call: TRBJ2-1
d_call: TRBD2
clone_size: .
cdr3_nt: TGTGCCAGCAGTTCGATTTTAGCGGGGGGTTACAATGAGCAGTTCTTC
cdr3_aa: CASSSILAGGYNEQFF

v_call: TRBV28
j_call: TRBJ2-2
d_call: .
clone_size: few
cdr3_nt: TGTGCCAGCAGTTTTCAGACCGGGGAGCTGTTTTTT
cdr3_aa: CASSFQTGELFF

v_call: TRBV7-2
j_call: TRBJ1-2
d_call: .
clone_size: .
cdr3_nt: TGTGCCAGCAGCCTTTCAGGGCCCTATGGCTACACCTTC
cdr3_aa: CASSLSGPYGYTF

v_call: TRBV18
j_call: TRBJ1-1
d_call: TRBD1
clone_size: .
cdr3_nt: TGTGCCAGCTCACCAAGACAGACAGGGGGCACTGAAGCTTTCTTT
cdr3_aa: CASSPRQTGGTEAFF

v_call: TRBV6-2/TRBV6-3
j_call: TRBJ2-3
d_call: .
clone_size: once
cdr3_nt: TGTGCCAGCAGTTACTCCCTCCAGGGAGGTACGCAGTATTTT
cdr3_aa: CASSYSLQGGTQYF

v_call: TRBV5-1
j_call: TRBJ1-6
d_call: TRBD1
clone_size: .
cdr3_nt: TGCGCCAGCAGCCTAGATGGGACAGGGGGCTATAATTCACCCCTCCACTTT
cdr3_aa: CASSLDGTGGYNSPLHF

v_call: TRBV28
j_call: TRBJ1-3
d_call: .
clone_size: .
cdr3_nt: TGTGCCAGCAGTCTTGACTGGAACTCTGGAAACACCATATATTTT
cdr3_aa: CASSLDWNSGNTIYF

v_call: TRBV10-3
j_call: TRBJ1-4
d_call: TRBD1
clone_size: .
cdr3_nt: TGTGCCACCCAGTGGCTTTTGGGACAGGGATTAACTAATGAAAAACTGTTTTTT
cdr3_aa: CATQWLLGQGLTNEKLFF

v_call: TRBV5-4
j_call: TRBJ2-3
d_call: TRBD2
clone_size: .
cdr3_nt: TGTGCCAGCAGCATAGCGGGAGCGGGAGATACGCAGTATTTT
cdr3_aa: CASSIAGAGDTQYF

v_call: TRBV28
j_call: TRBJ1-6
d_call: .
clone_size: .
cdr3_nt: TGTGCCAGCAGTCAAGGAAACAGAATTACACCCCTCCACTTT
cdr3_aa: CASSQGNRITPLHF